These 28 T cell receptor beta chains share one sample of origin, sequenced in a study of shared clonotypes between healthy human individuals. Profiling relied on immunoSEQ multiplex PCR, and the TCRdb table lists in-frame clones only, not all of them. The data contain 950,000 to 1,200,000 clones, 70% to 80% of them singletons. The sequencing sample was made of memory CD4+ T cells from PBMCs. Subset described: CD45RA-negative fraction. These TCRs come from a man aged 18-30 years in good health. Some clones in this sample may be carry-over from other donors' samples.

The chain is built from TRBV28 and TRBJ1-5, with 7 bases fitting TRBD1. Germline CDR1 and CDR2: MDHEN and SYDVKM. The CDR3 contains 14 residues. The trim removed 3 bases at V and 5 bases at J, leaving 4 bases unmatched. CDR3 bases: TGTGCCAGCAGTTTGTCAGGGGGATATCAGCCCCAGCATTTT. As protein: CASSLSGGYQPQHF.

In its sample, this clone was seen a few times. The chain is built from TRBV4-2 and TRBJ2-7, with D uncertain. V gave up 0 bases and J gave up 1 base, with 13 bases separating them. This CDR3 is built from 16 residues. Looked up from germline, CDR1 is LGHNA and CDR2 is YNFKEQ. The CDR3 DNA follows: TGTGCCAGCAGCCAAGACCGCACGACACTTTCCTACGAGCAGTACTTC. Translation gives CASSQDRTTLSYEQYF.

V gene TRBV15 combines with J gene TRBJ2-1; D is unclear. Trimming took 8 bases from V and 3 from J, leaving 8 bases between them. CDR1 is LNHNV, CDR2 YYDKDF, per germline (reference sequence). The CDR3 covers 12 residues. The CDR3 nucleotides read TGTGCCACCGGGTTAGGCTACAATGAGCAGTTCTTC. Its translation: CATGLGYNEQFF.

To note about this clone: A clone one base away is much larger, so this may be a read error. The identical CDR3 is also encoded by other nucleotide sequences in the sample. V usage is TRBV7-8 and J usage is TRBJ1-1; D is unclear. V dropped 4 bases and J dropped 1 base, with 7 bases sitting between them. This CDR3 is built from 13 residues. Germline V lookup: CDR1 SGHVS, CDR2 FQNEAQ. The CDR3 region has the DNA TGTGCCAGCAGCTCACAAGGGAACACTGAAGCTTTCTTT. It specifies CASSSQGNTEAFF.

The chain combines TRBV5-4 with TRBJ2-5, with D perhaps TRBD1 (6 bases). Per germline, CDR1 SGHNT and CDR2 YYREEE (reference sequence). CDR3 size: 14 residues. With 4 bases removed from V and 4 bases from J, the gap between germline ends came to 14 bases. The chain's CDR3 is CASSTGTSRETQYF. For the CDR3, the DNA is TGTGCCAGCAGCACCGGGACATCGCGAGAGACCCAGTACTTC.

This rearrangement joins TRBV4-2 to TRBJ1-2; the D gene is possibly TRBD1 (5 bases). V dropped 0 bases and J dropped 2 bases, with 13 bases sitting between them. Germline V lookup: CDR1 LGHNA, CDR2 YNFKEQ. The CDR3 is made up of 16 amino acids. Written as DNA, the CDR3 is TGTGCCAGCAGCCAAGACGGGGCAGACGTCAACTATGGCTACACCTTC. Amino acids: CASSQDGADVNYGYTF.

The chain has TRBV7-2 and TRBJ1-1; no clear D. V was trimmed by 4 bases and J by 0 bases, leaving 15 bases between them. This CDR3 is 16 amino acids long. The germline V gene encodes CDR1 SGHTA and CDR2 FQGNSA. The CDR3 spells CASSSQGPFMNTEAFF. The CDR3 bases are TGTGCCAGCAGCTCCCAAGGACCCTTTATGAACACTGAAGCTTTCTTT.

This clone showed up just a few times. Different DNA sequences within this sample yield the same CDR3. The chain joins TRBV4-2 to TRBJ2-3, with D possibly being TRBD2 (6 bases). The CDR3 totals 16 residues. The V and J ends lost 3 bases and 0 bases respectively, with 13 bases between them. Germline V CDR1 and CDR2: LGHNA, YNFKEQ. The CDR3 loop reads CASSHSLAPSTDTQYF. The CDR3 nucleotides are TGTGCCAGCAGCCACTCCCTAGCGCCGAGCACAGATACGCAGTATTTT.

CDR3 region: CASSLYANVLTF. The CDR3 DNA sequence: TGTGCCAGCAGCTTGTACGCCAACGTCCTGACTTTC. The genes are TRBV5-6 and TRBJ2-6; D gene unclear. Germline CDR1 and CDR2: SGHDT and YYEEEE. The CDR3 contains 12 residues. V lost 1 base, J lost 7 bases, and 3 bases lay in between.

The chain combines TRBV28 with TRBJ2-2; 7 bases line up with TRBD2. The CDR3 has 14 amino acids. CDR1 MDHEN and CDR2 SYDVKM come from the germline V gene. CDR3 in amino acids: CVTGASGNTGELFF. The CDR3 bases are TGTGTAACCGGGGCTAGCGGGAACACCGGGGAGCTGTTTTTT.

The rearrangement uses TRBV27 and TRBJ2-3; D is uncertain. Per the germline V gene, CDR1 is MNHEY and CDR2 is SMNVEV (reference sequence). This CDR3 spans 12 amino acids. V was shortened by 6 bases and J by 10 bases, with 14 bases between the two germline ends. This CDR3 is CASSKNQMAQYF. Written as DNA, the CDR3 is TGTGCCAGCAGCAAAAATCAGATGGCGCAGTATTTT.

The V and J genes are TRBV5-6 and TRBJ2-7, with 8 bases aligning to TRBD1. The V and J ends lost 2 bases and 1 base, in that order; junction bases with no gene match: 8. The CDR3 is made up of 16 amino acids. The V gene's germline CDR1 is SGHDT and CDR2 YYEEEE. This chain's CDR3 is CASSFLDRGGSYEQYF. CDR3 coding DNA: TGTGCCAGCAGCTTCCTCGACAGGGGAGGTTCCTACGAGCAGTACTTC.

The chain employs TRBV28 and TRBJ2-5; no reliable D call. Trimming removed 5 bases at V and 3 bases at J, with 10 bases between. Germline V gene lookup returns CDR1 MDHEN and CDR2 SYDVKM. The CDR3 loop spans 13 amino acids. The CDR3 DNA sequence: TGTGCCAGCAGTAGTCAATCTAAAGAGACCCAGTACTTC. This gives the protein CASSSQSKETQYF.

The chain combines TRBV27 with TRBJ2-2, with D possibly being TRBD1 (5 bases). V was trimmed by 8 bases and J by 6 bases, leaving 16 bases between them. Germline values: CDR1 MNHEY, CDR2 SMNVEV (reference sequence). This CDR3 is built from 14 residues. The CDR3 region is CASGRTQVAGELFF. The CDR3 DNA is TGTGCCAGCGGCCGTACACAGGTTGCCGGGGAGCTGTTTTTT.

V and J are TRBV4-1 and TRBJ2-2; 7 bases agree with TRBD2. Per germline, CDR1 MGHRA and CDR2 YSYEKL. The CDR3 is 14 amino acids. Trimming cost V 3 bases and J 4 bases; bases outside gene matches: 2. Here the CDR3 reads CASSQVAGTGELFF. As DNA, the CDR3 is TGCGCCAGCAGCCAGGTAGCGGGCACCGGGGAGCTGTTTTTT.

The chain carries TRBV7-2 and TRBJ1-2, with unresolved D. From germline, CDR1 is SGHTA and CDR2 FQGNSA. Trimming removed 1 base at V and 5 bases at J, with 14 bases between. CDR3 length equals 15 residues. The CDR3 region has the DNA TGTGCCAGCAGCTTAGAGAAGTGGTCCCCATATGGCTACACCTTC. This gives the protein CASSLEKWSPYGYTF.

This clone was counted a single time. The chain has TRBV19 and TRBJ1-1; D call uncertain. CDR3 length: 14 amino acids. CDR1 LNHDA and CDR2 SQIVND come from the germline V gene (reference sequence). Trimming took 7 bases from V and 2 from J, leaving 14 bases between them. CDR3 DNA: TGTGCCAGTATCCGCGGCCGTCTTAACACTGAAGCTTTCTTT. Translating gives CASIRGRLNTEAFF.

On this clone itself: The same CDR3 also results from other DNA sequences found in this sample. CDR3 nucleotide sequence: TGTGCCAGCAGTTTATTGGCGGGGTATGAGCAGTTCTTC. It specifies CASSLLAGYEQFF. The V and J genes are TRBV28 and TRBJ2-1; tentative D call: TRBD2 (6 bases). Germline CDR1 reads MDHEN; CDR2 reads SYDVKM. This CDR3 contains 13 residues. V was trimmed by 1 base and J by 8 bases, leaving 9 bases between them.

This clone was counted a few times. CDR3 coding DNA: TGTGCCATCAGTGACCCAGGACTAGCGGACAACACCGGGGAGCTGTTTTTT. Protein sequence: CAISDPGLADNTGELFF. The V call is TRBV10-3, the J call TRBJ2-2; 10 nucleotides agree with TRBD2. Trimming cost V 3 bases and J 2 bases; bases outside gene matches: 6. The length of the CDR3 is 17 residues. Germline CDR1 and CDR2: ENHRY and SYGVKD.

The gene calls are TRBV5-4 and TRBJ2-3; D is unclear. From germline, CDR1 is SGHNT and CDR2 YYREEE (reference sequence). This CDR3 spans 14 amino acids. V lost 4 bases to trimming and J lost 2 bases, with 11 bases between them. Written as DNA, the CDR3 is TGTGCCAGCAGCGAGACTCGTTACACAGATACGCAGTATTTT. Translated, it gives CASSETRYTDTQYF.

The rearrangement uses TRBV4-1 and TRBJ2-2, with no clear D. Trimming took 2 bases from V and 1 from J, leaving 5 bases between them. The CDR3 has 14 amino acids. The germline gives CDR1 MGHRA, CDR2 YSYEKL. CDR3 amino acids: CASSQLENTGELFF. CDR3 DNA: TGCGCCAGCAGCCAACTAGAGAACACCGGGGAGCTGTTTTTT.

The genes are TRBV11-1 and TRBJ2-7; 11 bases map to TRBD2. This CDR3 comprises 17 residues. V dropped 5 bases and J dropped 3; count of bases not matched to a gene: 12. In germline, CDR1 is SGHAT, CDR2 FQDESV (reference sequence). The CDR3 spells CASSPSSWTSGLYEQYF. The CDR3 DNA follows: TGTGCCAGCAGCCCATCTTCTTGGACTAGCGGGCTCTACGAGCAGTACTTC.

The chain combines TRBV15 with TRBJ1-1; D unresolved. V was cut by 0 bases and J by 4 bases, with 12 bases left in between. CDR3 length: 15 residues. Germline V gives CDR1 LNHNV, CDR2 YYDKDF (reference sequence). The DNA of the CDR3 is TGTGCCACCAGCAGAGATCAAAGAGGGTTCACTGAAGCTTTCTTT. Translation gives CATSRDQRGFTEAFF.

This clone was counted between two and nine times. The chain has TRBV7-2 and TRBJ2-7; the D is unclear. The CDR3 has 14 amino acids. Trimming took off 2 bases at V and 0 bases at J, with 8 bases between the two ends. CDR1 SGHTA and CDR2 FQGNSA come from the germline V gene. The CDR3 region is CASSLQADSYEQYF. The CDR3 DNA follows: TGTGCCAGCAGCTTACAGGCAGACTCCTACGAGCAGTACTTC.

The count of this clone is one. The chain recombines TRBV11-1 with TRBJ2-2, with D possibly being TRBD2 (5 bases). Between the trimmed V and J ends, which lost 4 bases and 6 bases, there was a span of 15 bases. This CDR3 has 15 residues. The germline V gene encodes CDR1 SGHAT and CDR2 FQDESV (reference sequence). The CDR3: CASSSRGPPPGELFF. CDR3 bases: TGTGCCAGCAGCTCCCGCGGGCCCCCCCCCGGGGAGCTGTTTTTT.

This clone was seen a few times. The V gene is TRBV7-2, the J gene TRBJ2-7; weak D call: TRBD2 (6 bases). Between the trimmed V and J ends, which lost 2 bases and 0 bases, there was a span of 11 bases. The CDR3 has 15 residues. From germline, CDR1 is SGHTA and CDR2 FQGNSA. CDR3 sequence: CASSLLAHSSYEQYF. The DNA of the CDR3 is TGTGCCAGCAGCTTACTAGCGCACAGCTCCTACGAGCAGTACTTC.

This clone was picked up a small number of times. This rearrangement joins TRBV4-2 to TRBJ2-6; tentative D call: TRBD2 (6 bases). V lost 1 base to trimming and J lost 3 bases, with 16 bases between them. The CDR3 loop spans 18 amino acids. Germline-derived CDR1 and CDR2 are LGHNA and YNFKEQ. CDR3 amino acids: CASSQARGGGGGANVLTF. Here the CDR3 DNA reads TGTGCCAGCAGCCAAGCAAGGGGAGGAGGTGGTGGGGCCAACGTCCTGACTTTC.

The chain has TRBV28 and TRBJ1-2; D may be TRBD1 (5 bases). Per the germline V gene, CDR1 is MDHEN and CDR2 is SYDVKM. V was shortened by 3 bases and J by 4 bases, with 9 bases between the two germline ends. CDR3 length: 13 residues. The CDR3 region has the DNA TGTGCCAGCAGTTTGACAGAGATCTATGGCTACACCTTC. Amino acids: CASSLTEIYGYTF.